These 23 T cell receptor beta chains were sequenced from one sample in a study of tumor and adjacent non-tumor tissue in lung cancer. Three rounds of nested PCR, following a modified ARM-PCR protocol, produced the TCRbeta library. TCRdb re-called the multiplex PCR reads with MiXCR, one entry per CDR3 protein. The table includes some 73,000 distinct CDR3 sequences, approximately 80% detected once. No cell sorting was done before RNA was extracted from the tissue. Distant lung tissue was collected more than 3 cm away from the tumor edge. The sample consisted of distant non-tumor lung tissue. Source of these receptors: a man aged 55-75 years with non-small cell lung cancer.

This clonotype was observed once. The junction and the germline gene differ at one end; a read error may be behind it. The DNA for the CDR3 is TGCGCCAGCAGGAAAGACGGGAGGACTGAAGTTTCCTTT. Translated: CASRKDGRTEVSF. The V call is TRBV4-1, the J call TRBJ1-1; D gene ambiguous. The CDR3 consists of 13 residues. The V gene's germline CDR1 is MGHRA and CDR2 YSYEKL.

The chain has TRBV11-2 and TRBJ2-6; a weak D match, TRBD1 (5 bases). The CDR3 spans 19 residues. V gave up 1 base and J gave up 3 bases, with 19 bases separating them. Germline values: CDR1 SGHAT, CDR2 FQNNGV. Here the CDR3 reads CASSLVLKDMPFGANVLTF. CDR3 sequence (DNA): TGTGCCAGCAGCTTAGTTCTAAAGGACATGCCCTTTGGGGCCAACGTCCTGACTTTC.

Comment on this clonotype: Sequence at one end of the junction differs from germline and may be a read error. The V and J genes are TRBV11-2 and TRBJ2-5; D unclear. The CDR3 is made up of 14 amino acids. Germline CDR1 SGHAT, CDR2 FQNNGV. The CDR3 DNA sequence: TGTGCCAGCAGCTCCGGAAAGGTACTGGAGACCAAGTACTTC. It yields the protein CASSSGKVLETKYF.

With regard to this clonotype: A read error may be the cause here, since a much bigger clone is one base away. This sequence joins TRBV28 and TRBJ2-7; D ambiguous. The V and J ends lost 10 bases and 0 bases respectively, with 19 bases between them. The CDR3 spans 15 residues. The V gene's germline CDR1 is MDHEN and CDR2 SYDVKM. The CDR3 region is CATLSWRGSSYEQYF. The CDR3 DNA reads TGTGCCACTCTCTCTTGGAGAGGAAGCTCCTACGAGCAGTACTTC.

This chain uses TRBV4-3 with TRBJ2-3, with 11 bases aligning to TRBD1. Losses at the gene ends were 2 bases for V and 7 bases for J; bases not matched to a gene: 11. CDR1 is LGHNA, CDR2 YSLEER, per germline. CDR3 length: 17 residues. The CDR3 region has the DNA TGCGCCAGCAGCCAATGGGGTATGGGACAGGGGGGTAATACGCAGTATTTT. Protein sequence: CASSQWGMGQGGNTQYF.

Details on this clonotype: Since no conserved phenylalanine or tryptophan closes the CDR3, a read error is the likely cause. This chain joins TRBV20-1 and TRBJ2-2; TRBD1 matches 7 bases. Trimming cost V 4 bases and J 4 bases; bases outside gene matches: 6. The CDR3 loop spans 14 amino acids. The germline V gene has CDR1 DFQATT and CDR2 SNEGSKA (reference sequence). The CDR3 spells CSATTGTVTGELFS. The CDR3 DNA reads as TGCAGTGCTACCACCGGGACAGTCACCGGGGAGCTGTTTTCT.

Comments on this clonotype: The CDR3 does not close with the conserved phenylalanine or tryptophan, likely indicating a read error. V and J are TRBV29-1 and TRBJ2-5, with 9 bases matching TRBD2. The CDR3 consists of 16 residues. Trimming at V came to 1 base and at J to 1 base, leaving 7 bases not matched to a gene. Germline-derived CDR1 and CDR2 are SQVTM and ANQGSEA. The CDR3 DNA reads TGCAGCGTTGAAGCAACTAGCGGGCGCATCCAAGAGACCCAGTACTAC. Protein: CSVEATSGRIQETQYY.

This rearrangement joins TRBV6-2 or TRBV6-3 to TRBJ2-3, with TRBD2 matching 10 bases. Looked up from germline, CDR1 is MNHEY and CDR2 is SVGEGT. The junction had 6 bases not matched to a gene; V was cut back by 6 bases and J by 3 bases. The CDR3 runs to 15 residues. CDR3 sequence (DNA): TGTGCCAGCAGCACCGGGACTAGCGTAACAGATACGCAGTATTTT. Protein sequence: CASSTGTSVTDTQYF.

A few counts support this clonotype. Given a much more abundant clone one base away, this may be a read error. V and J are TRBV20-1 and TRBJ1-6, with TRBD1 identical over 7 bases. Germline V gene lookup returns CDR1 DFQATT and CDR2 SNEGSKA (reference sequence). This CDR3 has 13 residues. The CDR3 nucleotides read TGCAGTGCTCACCGGGACAGCAATTCACCCATCCACTTT. This sequence encodes CSAHRDSNSPIHF.

About this clonotype: This clone may be a read error of a much larger clone one base away. This chain uses TRBV10-2 with TRBJ1-4; possible D gene TRBD1, 6 bases. CDR1 is WSHSY and CDR2 is SAAADI in the germline V gene. CDR3 length: 13 residues. CDR3 coding DNA: TGCGCCAGCACGGGACACCTTAATGAAAAACTGTCTTTT. Translated: CASTGHLNEKLSF.

The chain joins TRBV5-4 to TRBJ1-4, with D possibly matching TRBD1 (6 bases). Germline-derived CDR1 and CDR2 are SGHNT and YYREEE (reference sequence). This CDR3 contains 17 residues. The V end was cut by 9 bases, the J end by 16 bases, with 37 bases between. For the CDR3, the DNA is TGTGCCATCTCATCCGTCGGGGGCTTCAGAGCTAATGAAGAACCGTTTTTT. This codes for CAISSVGGFRANEEPFF.

A word on this clonotype: Since a much larger clone is just one base distant, this may be a read error. The chain carries TRBV12-3 or TRBV12-4 and TRBJ2-7; 7 bases are a match to TRBD1. The CDR3 has 15 residues. CDR3: CASSLRGGVYPEQCF. CDR3 bases: TGTGCCAGCAGTTTACGAGGGGGCGTTTATCCCGAGCAGTGCTTC.

Details on this clonotype: At one boundary the junction diverges from the germline segment, which might be a read error. J is TRBJ2-5 and V is TRBV5-1; the D gene is possibly TRBD1 (5 bases). The CDR3 length is 16 residues. The germline gives CDR1 SGHRS, CDR2 YFSETQ. CDR3 region: CASSLGPPGSEEIQYF. The DNA of the CDR3 is TGCGCCAGCAGCTTGGGTCCCCCAGGGTCCGAAGAGATCCAGTACTTC.

This clonotype appeared once. Germline is not matched at one junction end, which may reflect a read error. This rearrangement joins TRBV5-1 to TRBJ2-7; maybe TRBD2 (6 bases). Germline assignment: CDR1 SGHRS and CDR2 YFSETQ. The CDR3 extends over 11 amino acids. The DNA of the CDR3 is TGCACCAGCTCGGAGGGATTCGAGCAGTACTTC. It translates to CTSSEGFEQYF.

The chain joins TRBV6-5 to TRBJ2-3; tentatively, D is TRBD2 (5 bases). Germline lookup yields CDR1 MNHEY and CDR2 SVGAGI. The CDR3 is 12 amino acids. This CDR3 is CVSSADTDTQYF. The DNA for the CDR3 is TGTGTCAGTAGCGCAGACACAGATACGCAGTATTTT.

As for this clonotype: Given a much more abundant clone one base away, this may be a read error. The chain carries TRBV6-5 and TRBJ2-1, with TRBD1 matching 12 bases. This CDR3 is 15 amino acids long. Germline V gene data show CDR1 as MNHEY and CDR2 as SVGAGI. The CDR3 region is CANSTGTGGINEQFF. CDR3 in DNA: TGTGCCAACAGTACCGGGACAGGGGGCATCAATGAGCAGTTCTTC.

With respect to this clonotype: The final CDR3 position lacks the conserved phenylalanine or tryptophan, pointing to a likely read error. The V call is TRBV24-1, the J call TRBJ2-7; perhaps TRBD2 as D (5 bases). The CDR3 is made up of 14 amino acids. Trimming took 5 bases from V and 3 from J, leaving 13 bases between them. The germline gives CDR1 KGHDR, CDR2 SFDVKD. The CDR3 DNA follows: TGTGCCACCAGTGGCCCTCAGGACTTCTACGAGCAGTACATC. Translated: CATSGPQDFYEQYI.

As to this clonotype: A read error may account for a junction end that differs from germline. The chain carries TRBV20-1 and TRBJ2-1; TRBD2 matches 8 bases. Germline V gene lookup returns CDR1 DFQATT and CDR2 SNEGSKA (reference sequence). CDR3 size: 17 residues. The CDR3 loop reads CSTRAERTSLTFDAQFF. CDR3 DNA sequence: TGCAGTACTAGAGCTGAAAGGACTAGCTTAACTTTCGATGCGCAGTTCTTC.

This clonotype has a count of ten or more. V and J are TRBV6-6 and TRBJ1-1; D is possibly TRBD1 (5 bases). Germline V gene sequence: CDR1 MNHNY, CDR2 SVGAGI (reference sequence). The CDR3 has 13 amino acids. Trimming removed 5 bases from V and 9 bases from J, with 16 bases in between. The CDR3 here is CASSIGREGKAFF. DNA for the CDR3: TGTGCCAGCAGTATCGGACGGGAGGGGAAAGCTTTCTTT.

As concerns this clonotype: At one of its ends the junction is not consistent with the germline gene, which may arise from a read error. The chain employs TRBV5-1 and TRBJ2-1; D call uncertain. This CDR3 has 12 amino acids. Germline V CDR1 and CDR2: SGHRS, YFSETQ. The CDR3 DNA reads TGCGACAGCTCTAGGTCCAGCGCAGTCCAGTTCTTC. As protein: CDSSRSSAVQFF. The whole variable domain, filled in from reference TRBV5-1 and TRBJ2-1, reads KAGVTQTPRYLIKTRGQQVTLSCSPISGHRSVSWYQQTPGQGLQFLFEYFSETQRNKGNFPGRFSGRQFSNSRSEMNVSTLELGDSALYLCDSSRSSAVQFFGPGTRLTVL.

Regarding this clonotype: Its ends do not fully match the called genes, so a read error is possible. The chain has TRBV4-2 and TRBJ2-7, with TRBD1 as a possible D gene (6 bases). CDR3 length: 16 residues. The germline CDR1 and CDR2 sequences are LGHNA and YNFKEQ. The CDR3 region is CASSQIRGTGNYEKYF. The CDR3 bases are TGTGCCAGCAGCCAAATTAGGGGGACGGGGAACTACGAGAAGTACTTC.

This chain joins TRBV6-5 and TRBJ2-7; D perhaps matches TRBD1 (6 bases). Trimming removed 11 bases from V and 3 bases from J, with 23 bases in between. Germline V CDR1 and CDR2: MNHEY, SVGAGI. This CDR3 region has 15 residues. CDR3 sequence (DNA): TGTGCCGACGGCAAAGGGGGAGTCACTCGCTACGAGCAGTACTTC. This codes for CADGKGGVTRYEQYF.

As concerns this clonotype: The conserved phenylalanine or tryptophan is not found at the CDR3 terminus, so this likely reflects a read error. No DNA is shown, since the ends of the CDR3 on it are uncertain; the CDR3 is the one TCRdb lists. V is TRBV10-1 and J is TRBJ1-1; the tabulated D call, TRBD1, remains unverified against the DNA. Germline CDR1 WNHNN, CDR2 SYGVQD (reference sequence). The CDR3 is made up of 12 amino acids, end residues included. CDR3 sequence reads: CANRPTGGRTFL.